Listed here are 21 T cell receptor beta chains from one sample, sequenced in a study of shared clonotypes between healthy human individuals. Data came from immunoSEQ multiplex PCR; TCRdb stores just in-frame clones and leaves some out. The sample records 2 million to 2.5 million clones, 85% to 95% being singletons. Sequences were obtained from naive CD4+ T cells from PBMCs. Subset specified: CD45RA+ positively selected. Receptor source: a young man in good health. Some clones in this sample may be carry-over from other donors' samples.

This chain joins TRBV4-2 and TRBJ2-3; the match to TRBD1 covers 7 bases. In germline, CDR1 is LGHNA, CDR2 YNFKEQ. The CDR3 consists of 15 residues. Unmatched junction bases numbered 6, after V lost 4 bases and J lost 2 bases. The CDR3 DNA reads TGTGCCAGCAGCCGCACAGGGGCCCTCACAGATACGCAGTATTTT. Translation gives CASSRTGALTDTQYF.

The CDR3 DNA reads as TGTGCCAGCAGCTCAGGACCCTCCGAGCAGTACTTC. It codes for CASSSGPSEQYF. This rearrangement joins TRBV28 to TRBJ2-7; D is undetermined. V lost 6 bases, J lost 6 bases, and 12 bases lay in between. Germline V gene lookup returns CDR1 MDHEN and CDR2 SYDVKM. The CDR3 runs 12 residues.

The chain has TRBV11-2 and TRBJ2-6; 8 bases fit TRBD1. V lost 2 bases, J lost 2 bases, and 2 bases stayed unmatched. The CDR3 spans 16 residues. Germline V lookup: CDR1 SGHAT, CDR2 FQNNGV. CDR3 sequence reads: CASSLQGAPGANVLTF. As DNA, the CDR3 is TGTGCCAGCAGCTTACAGGGGGCGCCTGGGGCCAACGTCCTGACTTTC.

The rearrangement links TRBV5-1 to TRBJ2-7; TRBD2 aligns across 9 bases. Germline lookup yields CDR1 SGHRS and CDR2 YFSETQ. The CDR3 runs to 15 residues. V lost 0 bases and J lost 3; bases outside the gene matches: 4. The CDR3 DNA follows: TGCGCCAGCAGCTTGGGACTAGCGGCCGTCTACGAGCAGTACTTC. It yields the protein CASSLGLAAVYEQYF.

Turning to this clone: The same CDR3 arises from other DNA sequences in this sample as well. This chain connects TRBV6-6 to TRBJ1-1; D possibly corresponds to TRBD1 (5 bases). Germline CDR1 reads MNHNY; CDR2 reads SVGAGI (reference sequence). V shed 0 bases and J shed 5 bases, with 7 bases lying between them. This CDR3 has 13 residues. This chain's CDR3 is CASSYSRGTEAFF. CDR3 DNA: TGTGCCAGCAGTTACTCACGGGGGACTGAAGCTTTCTTT.

To note about this clone: The same CDR3 arises from other DNA sequences in this sample as well. This chain uses TRBV5-1 with TRBJ1-1, with D uncertain. CDR1 and CDR2 (germline): SGHRS, YFSETQ. The CDR3 runs 13 residues. Trimming removed 0 bases from V and 3 bases from J, with 6 bases in between. The CDR3 DNA follows: TGCGCCAGCAGCTTGGTAGGTGACACTGAAGCTTTCTTT. This codes for CASSLVGDTEAFF.

The genes are TRBV4-3 and TRBJ2-5, with 14 bases that match TRBD2. Looked up from germline, CDR1 is LGHNA and CDR2 is YSLEER. The CDR3 has 13 amino acids. With 4 bases clipped from V and 14 bases from J, the junction kept 6 bases outside the gene matches. In DNA, the CDR3 is TGCGCCAGCAGCCCCGGGACTAGCGGGAGCGTATACTTC. This translates into CASSPGTSGSVYF.

The V call is TRBV6-5, the J call TRBJ2-5; D perhaps matches TRBD2 (5 bases). Germline CDR1 reads MNHEY; CDR2 reads SVGAGI. The V gene lost 8 bases and the J gene lost 5 bases, with 18 bases spanning the gap. The length of the CDR3 is 14 residues. As DNA, the CDR3 is TGTGCCAGCTCCCGGGGTGGCGGCGCGGAGACCCAGTACTTC. Protein: CASSRGGGAETQYF.

This clone has only one observation. V is TRBV7-3 and J is TRBJ2-5; 9 bases align to TRBD2. The CDR3 loop spans 17 amino acids. Germline V CDR1 and CDR2: SGHTA, FQGTGA. Trimming at V came to 0 bases and at J to 4 bases, leaving 9 bases not matched to a gene. The DNA of the CDR3 is TGTGCCAGCAGCTTAACGGGTAGCGGGAGCCCGGGAGAGACCCAGTACTTC. As protein: CASSLTGSGSPGETQYF.

The chain is built from TRBV5-6 and TRBJ2-5; D is perhaps TRBD2 (5 bases). Germline CDR1 is SGHDT and CDR2 is YYEEEE. The CDR3 has 14 amino acids. Deletions cut 2 bases from V and 2 bases from J, with 10 bases between. In nucleotides, the CDR3 is TGTGCCAGCAGCTTCCAGCGGAAACAAGAGACCCAGTACTTC. Translation gives CASSFQRKQETQYF.

This chain's CDR3 is CASSLGWVLGSYNEQFF. CDR3 bases: TGTGCCAGCAGCTTAGGTTGGGTCCTAGGCTCCTACAATGAGCAGTTCTTC. This chain joins TRBV27 and TRBJ2-1; D is unclear. The germline V gene encodes CDR1 MNHEY and CDR2 SMNVEV (reference sequence). This CDR3 is 17 amino acids long. The V gene lost 6 bases and the J gene lost 0 bases, with 18 bases spanning the gap.

The chain has TRBV10-3 and TRBJ2-7; a weak D match, TRBD2 (5 bases). With 1 base removed from V and 4 bases from J, the gap between germline ends came to 11 bases. This CDR3 contains 14 residues. The germline V gene encodes CDR1 ENHRY and CDR2 SYGVKD. CDR3: CAISELDFSYEQYF. The CDR3 DNA sequence: TGTGCCATCAGTGAGTTGGACTTCTCTTACGAGCAGTACTTC.

The chain joins TRBV5-4 to TRBJ2-1; no firm D call. Deletions cut 4 bases from V and 8 bases from J, with 16 bases between. Germline V gene data show CDR1 as SGHNT and CDR2 as YYREEE (reference sequence). This CDR3 is built from 14 residues. CDR3 amino acids: CASSPPAPRDEQFF. CDR3 in DNA: TGTGCCAGCAGCCCACCCGCCCCTAGGGATGAGCAGTTCTTC.

This chain uses TRBV5-4 with TRBJ1-4, with D uncertain. Per germline, CDR1 SGHNT and CDR2 YYREEE (reference sequence). The CDR3 has 15 residues. Trimming stripped 0 bases from V and 3 bases from J, with 9 bases between. DNA of the CDR3: TGTGCCAGCAGCTTGGATGTACGGTCTAATGAAAAACTGTTTTTT. Protein sequence: CASSLDVRSNEKLFF. Combining the CDR3 with reference TRBV5-4 and TRBJ1-4 gives the whole variable domain ETGVTQSPTHLIKTRGQQVTLRCSSQSGHNTVSWYQQALGQGPQFIFQYYREEENGRGNFPPRFSGLQFPNYSSELNVNALELDDSALYLCASSLDVRSNEKLFFGSGTQLSVL.

The chain is built from TRBV28 and TRBJ1-2; D unresolved. V lost 5 bases to trimming and J lost 10 bases, with 17 bases between them. Germline CDR1 is MDHEN and CDR2 is SYDVKM. The CDR3 length is 13 residues. The CDR3 DNA reads TGTGCCAGCAGTCCCCAACGGACGGGATACTACACCTTC. Amino acids: CASSPQRTGYYTF.

V usage is TRBV10-1 and J usage is TRBJ1-4; 10 bases match TRBD1. V was pared by 7 bases and J by 11 bases, with 10 bases of the junction left unmatched. In germline, CDR1 is WNHNN, CDR2 SYGVQD (reference sequence). CDR3 length: 14 amino acids. The CDR3 nucleotides read TGCGCCAGCACCCATCCTGGGACAGGGGTTAAACTGTTTTTT. Encoded protein: CASTHPGTGVKLFF.

The chain has TRBV5-1 and TRBJ1-1; weak D call: TRBD1 (6 bases). Germline CDR1 SGHRS, CDR2 YFSETQ. Trimming cost V 4 bases and J 4 bases, with 11 bases left between them. The CDR3 length is 13 residues. CDR3 in amino acids: CASSRTGSTEAFF. The CDR3 nucleotides read TGCGCCAGCAGCCGTACAGGGAGCACTGAAGCTTTCTTT.

The chain couples TRBV7-8 to TRBJ2-5, with 7 nucleotides matching TRBD2. V lost 8 bases and J lost 5; bases outside the gene matches: 8. CDR1 SGHVS and CDR2 FQNEAQ come from the germline V gene. This CDR3 comprises 13 residues. The CDR3 DNA is TGTGCCAGCGGGAGGGGCGGCCGGGAGACCCAGTACTTC. This gives the protein CASGRGGRETQYF.

This clone was picked up a small number of times. CDR3 loop: CASSPNGQGYTEAFF. CDR3 nucleotide sequence: TGTGCCAGTAGTCCTAATGGACAGGGCTACACTGAAGCTTTCTTT. This chain connects TRBV19 to TRBJ1-1; TRBD1 aligns across 8 bases. The germline V gene has CDR1 LNHDA and CDR2 SQIVND (reference sequence). The CDR3 runs 15 residues. The J segment lost 3 bases and the V segment lost 5 bases, leaving 8 bases of the junction unmatched.

This clone was counted a single time. The V gene is TRBV2, the J gene TRBJ1-3; D not resolved. V was pared by 1 base and J by 0 bases, with 10 bases between. The CDR3 is 16 residues long. The germline V gene encodes CDR1 SNHLY and CDR2 FYNNEI. CDR3 protein: CASSEVPTASGNTIYF. The CDR3 DNA reads as TGTGCCAGCAGTGAAGTTCCGACGGCCTCTGGAAACACCATATATTTT.

This clone was counted once. In DNA, the CDR3 is TGCGCCAGCAGCTTGGACAGCCCCCAGAACACTGAAGCTTTCTTT. As protein: CASSLDSPQNTEAFF. This chain links TRBV5-1 with TRBJ1-1; D is unresolved. V lost 0 bases and J lost 1, with 10 bases in between. Germline CDR1 is SGHRS and CDR2 is YFSETQ. The CDR3 spans 15 residues.